This T cell receptor beta chain was retrieved from a study of blood T cell repertoires in COVID-19. Study overall: PBMCs, B-cell-depleted T cells, or T cells were the source of the cDNA or gDNA that made up the material.

Donors were grouped by their self-reported clinical history. Germline V gene sequence: CDR1 SGHTA, CDR2 FQGNSA. Trimming cost V 5 bases and J 0 bases, with 8 bases left between them. The CDR3 sequence is 13 residues long. In the source study's methods: Amplified reference gene primers provided the basis for estimating nucleated cell counts. Produced via immunoSEQ multiplex PCR; TCRdb's table is partial and in-frame only. Clone size and the V and J calls come from that table; the DNA yielded D and trimming. The table has about 400,000 clones, just under 90% seen once. The rearrangement uses TRBV7-2 and TRBJ2-7; D is ambiguous. This TCR was recovered from a woman aged 30 to 39 who had recovered from COVID-19. Sequenced: PBMCs or T cells enriched from blood (not recorded which). The CDR3 DNA reads TGTGCCAGCAGCCATCGGTTCTCCTACGAGCAGTACTTC. This sequence encodes CASSHRFSYEQYF. Complete variable domain (other parts from reference TRBV7-2 and TRBJ2-7): GAGVSQSPSNKVTEKGKDVELRCDPISGHTALYWYRQSLGQGLEFLIYFQGNSAPDKSGLPSDRFSAERTGGSVSTLTIQRTQQEDSAVYLCASSHRFSYEQYFGPGTRLTVT.